Listed here is a single TCR beta chain. V lost 3 bases to trimming and J lost 1 base; unmatched junction nucleotides: 5. There are 15 residues in the CDR3. Per germline, CDR1 SEHNR and CDR2 FQNEAQ (reference sequence). Some clones are missing from TCRdb's copy, which holds only in-frame ones; the method was immunoSEQ multiplex PCR. The sample holds tens of thousands of clones, about 90% seen once. The data belong to a study of T cell changes during pregnancy in multiple sclerosis. The chain combines TRBV7-9 with TRBJ1-1, with 7 bases lining up with TRBD1. Here the sequenced sample was peripheral blood, taken in the third trimester of pregnancy. The source is a female donor in good health, enrolled as a control in a pregnancy study. The CDR3 region has the DNA TGTGCCAGCAGCTTTTTAAACAGGGGGAACACTGAAGCTTTCTTT. This encodes CASSFLNRGNTEAFF.